A selection of T cell receptor beta chains follows, all from one sample in a study of T cells in Graves' hyperthyroidism and ophthalmopathy. TCRdb called the multiplex PCR reads again in MiXCR, with one record for every CDR3 protein. The table lists more than 55,000 distinct CDR3 sequences, approximately 53% of them singletons, with approximately 3.5% in the top ten. The sequenced sample was blood. The origin of the receptors is a woman aged 60-75 years with Graves' ophthalmopathy. Each CDR3 is given with its conserved first and last residue. The D gene is left open where the match is weak. Clone size is stated in some rows and not others, as once, few, many or a class when expanded.

TRBJ2-2	few	-	TRBV3-1	TGTGCCAGCAGCCAAGATTTGGCCGGGGAGCTGTTTTTT	CASSQDLAGELFF
TRBJ2-5	-	TRBD1	TRBV6-2/TRBV6-3	TGTGCCACCACTGACAGGGAGAATCAGCCCCAGTACTTC	CATTDRENQPQYF
TRBJ2-7	-	TRBD1	TRBV5-6	TGTGCCAGCAGCCCGGGACAGGGTTTAGTCGAGCAGTACTTC	CASSPGQGLVEQYF
TRBJ2-1	many	TRBD1	TRBV28	TGTGCCAGCAGGCGGACAGGGAATACCTACAATGAGCAGTTCTTC	CASRRTGNTYNEQFF
TRBJ2-7	-	TRBD1	TRBV19	TGTGCCAGCACTAGACAGGGGGTCCCCTACGAGCAGTACTTC	CASTRQGVPYEQYF
TRBJ1-6	-	-	TRBV5-6	TGTGCCAGCAGCGGGGGACTAGCGGACTCCTATAATTTACCCCTCCACTTT	CASSGGLADSYNLPLHF
TRBJ2-7	many	-	TRBV28	TGTGCCAGCACCGTCCCGGGATCCAACTACGAGCAGTACTTC	CASTVPGSNYEQYF
TRBJ2-7	-	TRBD1	TRBV6-1	TGTGCCAGCAGTGGGACAGGGGAGCAGTACTTC	CASSGTGEQYF
TRBJ1-5	-	TRBD1	TRBV20-1	TGCAGTGCTCAAGGCCGGGACAGGGGACGACGCAATCAGCCCCAGCATTTT	CSAQGRDRGRRNQPQHF
TRBJ2-3	many	TRBD2	TRBV9	TGTGCCAGCTCCCCCGGGGGGTCTCCCACAGATACGCAGTATTTT	CASSPGGSPTDTQYF
TRBJ1-2	few	-	TRBV7-2	TGTGCCAGCAGCTTAAATAGCTATGGCTACACCTTC	CASSLNSYGYTF
TRBJ2-7	-	TRBD1	TRBV20-1	TGCAGTGCTAGAGAGGGGACAGGGGGGCGCTACGAGCAGTACTTC	CSAREGTGGRYEQYF
TRBJ2-1	few	-	TRBV24-1	TGTGCCACCAGTGATTTCGGGGGATACAATGAGCAGTTCTTC	CATSDFGGYNEQFF
TRBJ1-1	-	-	TRBV9	TGTGCCAGCAGCGGGGGGGGCAGACCGAACACTGAAGCTTTCTTT	CASSGGGRPNTEAFF
TRBJ2-1	-	-	TRBV20-1	TGCAGTGCTAGGTCAGTGGGTAGGGTCAATGAGCAGTTCTTT	CSARSVGRVNEQFF
TRBJ1-6	many	-	TRBV28	TGTGCCAGCAACCAGGGCCTGAGCTCCTATAATTCACCCCTCCACTTT	CASNQGLSSYNSPLHF
TRBJ2-7	-	TRBD1	TRBV6-6	TGTGCCAGCAGTTACCCCATGACAGGGCCCTACGAGCAGTACTTC	CASSYPMTGPYEQYF
TRBJ1-5	many	-	TRBV6-2/TRBV6-3	TGTGCCAGCAGTTACTCCCCGCGGGGTAGCAATCAGCCCCAGCATTTT	CASSYSPRGSNQPQHF
TRBJ2-7	-	-	TRBV9	TGTGCCAGCAGCGTAGGGGGGGACTTTTACGAACAGTACTTC	CASSVGGDFYEQYF
TRBJ1-2	medium-sized	TRBD1	TRBV19	TGTGCCGCCTCAGGGGGCAGTAGGAACTATGGCTACACCTTC	CAASGGSRNYGYTF
TRBJ2-2	-	-	TRBV4-2	TGTGCCAGCAGCCATGACACAGATAACACCGGGGAGCTGTTTTTT	CASSHDTDNTGELFF
TRBJ1-5	once	TRBD1	TRBV5-1	TGCGCCAGCAGCTTGGCCCAGGGGGCTAAGCCCCAGCATTTT	CASSLAQGAKPQHF
TRBJ2-5	-	-	TRBV7-2	TGTGCCAGCAGCTTAGAAGGGAGGCAGACCCAAGAGACCCAGTACTTC	CASSLEGRQTQETQYF
TRBJ1-2	many	TRBD1	TRBV3-1	TGTGCCAGCAGCCAAGCATCCAGGGGGCATGGCTACACCTTC	CASSQASRGHGYTF
TRBJ2-5	-	-	TRBV24-1	TGTGCCACCAGTGATTTAGCCGGGGGAGAGACCCAGTACTTC	CATSDLAGGETQYF
TRBJ1-1	many	-	TRBV7-9	TGTGCCAGCAGCTTACCCCCCGTGGGCTTGAACACTGAAGCTTTCTTT	CASSLPPVGLNTEAFF
TRBJ2-5	many	-	TRBV28	TGTGCCAGCAGTTTAGCAATCCCGGGGAGGGAGACCCAGTACTTC	CASSLAIPGRETQYF
TRBJ2-7	many	-	TRBV4-3	TGCGCCAGCAGCCAAGATTCCTGGACAGGGCTCGGAGGGGGGGCGAAAGAGCAGTACTTC	CASSQDSWTGLGGGAKEQYF
TRBJ2-2	-	-	TRBV7-2	TGTGCCAGCAGCTCCTCTTATGGCGCCGGGGAGCTGTTTTTT	CASSSSYGAGELFF
TRBJ2-1	few	-	TRBV9	TGTGCCAGCTCACCACCCAGCGGCTCCTCCTACAATGAGCAGTTCTTC	CASSPPSGSSYNEQFF
TRBJ1-5	-	-	TRBV29-1	TGCAGCGTTGAAGGTCGACCGAGTCAGCCCCAGCATTTT	CSVEGRPSQPQHF
TRBJ1-2	many	TRBD1	TRBV28	TGTGCCAGCAGGGGACAGCTCTATGGCTACACCTTC	CASRGQLYGYTF
TRBJ2-3	many	-	TRBV7-3	TGTGCCGCAGGGAGACCCTGCACAGATACGCAGTATTTT	CAAGRPCTDTQYF
TRBJ2-3	-	TRBD2	TRBV20-1	TGCAGTGCTCCCGGGACTAGCGGGGGCCGAAGCACAGATACGCAGTATTTT	CSAPGTSGGRSTDTQYF
TRBJ2-2	many	TRBD2	TRBV12-3/TRBV12-4	TGTGCCAGCAGATTAGCGGGGGGGAACACCGGGGAGCTGTTTTTT	CASRLAGGNTGELFF
TRBJ2-3	-	-	TRBV19	TGTGCCAGTAGTATGACGGCGGGAACAATCACAGATACGCAGTATTTT	CASSMTAGTITDTQYF
TRBJ1-3	many	-	TRBV20-1	TGCAGTGCTAGGTCAGGGAGGACCTCTGGAAACACCATATATTTT	CSARSGRTSGNTIYF
TRBJ2-1	-	TRBD2	TRBV5-1	TGCGCCAGCAGCCCCGGAGCGCTAGCGGGGACGTACAATGAGCAGTTCTTC	CASSPGALAGTYNEQFF
TRBJ2-1	many	TRBD2	TRBV9	TGTGCCAGCAGCTCAGGGACTAGCAGGTCCGGTAGTTATTGGGAGCAGTTCTTC	CASSSGTSRSGSYWEQFF
TRBJ2-5	many	TRBD2	TRBV2	TGTGCCAGCAGGGGGGGCGGGAGGGGTCGCCAAGAGACCCAGTACTTC	CASRGGGRGRQETQYF
TRBJ1-3	many	-	TRBV7-2	TGTGCCAGCAGCTTACTGGGCTCTGGAAACACCATATATTTT	CASSLLGSGNTIYF
TRBJ1-2	-	TRBD1	TRBV19	TGTGCCAGTAGTATGAGGACAGGGGCCTACACCTTC	CASSMRTGAYTF
TRBJ2-1	-	-	TRBV15	TGTGCCACCAGCGTATCGGACTATGAGCAGTTCTTC	CATSVSDYEQFF
TRBJ2-7	once	-	TRBV6-5	TGTGCCAGCAGCGTAGGGCATCTTTACGAGCAGTACTTC	CASSVGHLYEQYF
TRBJ1-6	many	TRBD1	TRBV20-1	TGCAGTGCTACACAGGGGCCTCTCTCCTATAATTCACCCCTCCACTTT	CSATQGPLSYNSPLHF
TRBJ2-1	-	TRBD2	TRBV20-1	TGCAGCGCCAATTTACTAGCGGGGGACTACAATGAGCAGTTCTTC	CSANLLAGDYNEQFF
TRBJ2-7	-	TRBD1	TRBV7-8	TGTGCCAGCAGCATCGGGACAGGGGATACCTACGAGCAGTACTTC	CASSIGTGDTYEQYF
TRBJ2-5	-	TRBD1	TRBV7-2	TGTGCCAGCAGCAGGGGGTACGATTCAGGGGGCTCAGAGACCCAGTACTTC	CASSRGYDSGGSETQYF
TRBJ2-1	-	-	TRBV24-1	TGTGCCACCAGTGATCGGGTACGGTACAATGAGCAGTTCTTC	CATSDRVRYNEQFF
TRBJ2-1	once	-	TRBV20-1	TGCAGTGCTGGCTACAGGGAAGAGGGCAATCAGCAGTTCTTC	CSAGYREEGNQQFF
TRBJ1-3	many	-	TRBV9	TGTGCCAGCAGCGTAGCTCCCCAGGGCGACACCATATATTTT	CASSVAPQGDTIYF
TRBJ2-1	-	TRBD2	TRBV24-1	TGTGCCACCAGTGATGCCGGGACTAGCGGGATCTACAATGAGCAGTTCTTC	CATSDAGTSGIYNEQFF
TRBJ2-5	-	-	TRBV20-1	TGCAGTGCTCAGTTGGGACCTATAAGCGGCCAAGAGACCCAGTACTTC	CSAQLGPISGQETQYF
TRBJ2-5	many	TRBD2	TRBV9	TGTGCCAGCAGCGTAGGACTAGCCGAGGAGCCCCAAGAGACCCAGTACTTC	CASSVGLAEEPQETQYF